These 22 T cell receptor beta chains came from one sample sequenced in a study of shared clonotypes between healthy human individuals. Here immunoSEQ multiplex PCR was the method, and the copy in TCRdb shows in-frame clones only, minus some. Of over a million clones listed, roughly 80% were seen once; the top ten hold about 1.5%. The sequencing sample was made of memory CD4+ T cells sorted from blood. Sample subset: CD45RA-negative fraction. The receptors shown here come from a man younger than 35 in good health.

This chain uses TRBV6-1 with TRBJ2-2; D uncertain. The V gene lost 2 bases and the J gene lost 5 bases, with 15 bases spanning the gap. The CDR3 totals 16 residues. Germline CDR1 reads MNHNS; CDR2 reads SASEGT. CDR3 bases: TGTGCCAGCAGTGAACTGGCACCGAGTTGGACCGGGGAGCTGTTTTTT. It codes for CASSELAPSWTGELFF.

CDR3 sequence: CASRGFGDEQFF. DNA of the CDR3: TGTGCCAGCAGGGGCTTTGGGGATGAGCAGTTCTTC. The chain is built from TRBV5-6 and TRBJ2-1; D remains unclear. Germline CDR1 reads SGHDT; CDR2 reads YYEEEE. The CDR3 covers 12 residues. V gave up 5 bases and J gave up 8 bases, with 11 bases separating them.

The genes are TRBV5-1 and TRBJ2-6; 7 bases are shared with TRBD1. Germline trimming cut 4 bases from V and 0 bases from J; bases unmatched to any gene: 10. CDR1 is SGHRS and CDR2 is YFSETQ in the germline V gene. The CDR3 is 18 residues long. Here the CDR3 reads CASSPTGQASSGANVLTF. CDR3 DNA sequence: TGCGCCAGCAGCCCGACCGGACAGGCAAGCTCTGGGGCCAACGTCCTGACTTTC.

Here the CDR3 DNA reads TGCGCCAGCAGCTCCATCCCTAGCGGGGGTGCCTACGAGCAGTACTTC. Amino acids: CASSSIPSGGAYEQYF. This sequence joins TRBV5-1 and TRBJ2-7, with 10 bases that match TRBD2. Germline loops: CDR1 SGHRS, CDR2 YFSETQ. This CDR3 comprises 16 residues. Trimming cost V 3 bases and J 2 bases; bases outside gene matches: 8. The variable domain in full, completed from reference TRBV5-1 and TRBJ2-7, reads KAGVTQTPRYLIKTRGQQVTLSCSPISGHRSVSWYQQTPGQGLQFLFEYFSETQRNKGNFPGRFSGRQFSNSRSEMNVSTLELGDSALYLCASSSIPSGGAYEQYFGPGTRLTVT.

The chain links TRBV7-9 to TRBJ1-4; 8 bases are shared with TRBD1. The CDR3 contains 16 residues. The germline gives CDR1 SEHNR, CDR2 FQNEAQ (reference sequence). V dropped 2 bases and J dropped 7; count of bases not matched to a gene: 9. The CDR3 is CASSLNPEDRGEKLFF. As DNA, the CDR3 is TGTGCCAGCAGCTTAAATCCAGAAGACAGGGGTGAAAAACTGTTTTTT.

This clone was seen a few times. Other DNA variants within this sample encode the same CDR3. J is TRBJ1-2 and V is TRBV5-6; a weak D match, TRBD1 (6 bases). The V gene lost 3 bases and the J gene lost 5 bases, with 20 bases spanning the gap. Germline V gene sequence: CDR1 SGHDT, CDR2 YYEEEE. CDR3 length: 16 residues. In DNA, the CDR3 is TGTGCCAGCAGCTCCGGGGGCTCCGGGGGCGGGTATGGCTACACCTTC. Translated: CASSSGGSGGGYGYTF. Combining the CDR3 with reference TRBV5-6 and TRBJ1-2 gives the whole variable domain DAGVTQSPTHLIKTRGQQVTLRCSPKSGHDTVSWYQQALGQGPQFIFQYYEEEERQRGNFPDRFSGHQFPNYSSELNVNALLLGDSALYLCASSSGGSGGGYGYTFGSGTRLTVV.

The genes are TRBV4-3 and TRBJ2-3; maybe TRBD1 (5 bases). The V end was cut by 0 bases, the J end by 1 base, with 14 bases between. The germline CDR1 and CDR2 sequences are LGHNA and YSLEER. The CDR3 sequence is 17 residues long. The CDR3 sequence is CASSQDRLARGTDTQYF. CDR3 DNA sequence: TGCGCCAGCAGCCAAGATAGGTTGGCCAGGGGCACAGATACGCAGTATTTT.

V gene TRBV5-1 combines with J gene TRBJ2-3; 7 bases are shared with TRBD2. V was pared by 2 bases and J by 2 bases, with 2 bases of the junction left unmatched. Germline V gene sequence: CDR1 SGHRS, CDR2 YFSETQ. The CDR3 is 14 amino acids. The CDR3 loop is CASSFAGVTDTQYF. The CDR3 bases are TGCGCCAGCAGCTTCGCGGGGGTCACAGATACGCAGTATTTT.

On this clone: Other DNA sequences in the sample encode the same CDR3. The V gene is TRBV9, the J gene TRBJ1-3; a possible D gene is TRBD1 (5 bases). Germline CDR1 and CDR2: SGDLS and YYNGEE. The CDR3 spans 15 residues. V lost 0 bases and J 1 base, leaving 8 bases between the germline ends. CDR3 residues: CASSVDGGSGNTIYF. The CDR3 nucleotides read TGTGCCAGCAGCGTAGATGGGGGATCTGGAAACACCATATATTTT.

The chain links TRBV5-1 to TRBJ1-1, with no clear D. V lost 4 bases and J lost 0, with 19 bases in between. This CDR3 has 17 amino acids. Germline V gene lookup returns CDR1 SGHRS and CDR2 YFSETQ. The CDR3 bases are TGCGCCAGCAGCCCCGCTCCGGGAACCCAACTGAACACTGAAGCTTTCTTT. Encoded protein: CASSPAPGTQLNTEAFF.

This clone occurred a few times. The sample has other DNA sequences that encode this CDR3 too. The gene calls are TRBV5-1 and TRBJ1-3, with D unresolved. With 0 bases removed from V and 4 bases from J, the gap between germline ends came to 5 bases. Germline V gene data show CDR1 as SGHRS and CDR2 as YFSETQ. The CDR3 loop spans 13 amino acids. The CDR3 region has the DNA TGCGCCAGCAGCTTGGGCTCCGGAAACACCATATATTTT. Translated, it gives CASSLGSGNTIYF.

CDR3 DNA: TGTGCCAGCAGCCGACAGGGTTATCAGCCCCAGCATTTT. Its translation is CASSRQGYQPQHF. This rearrangement joins TRBV7-2 to TRBJ1-5, with TRBD1 matching 7 bases. The V gene end was trimmed by 5 bases and the J gene end by 5 bases; junction bases not matched to a gene: 3. CDR3 length equals 13 residues. Per the germline V gene, CDR1 is SGHTA and CDR2 is FQGNSA.

This clone was seen once. V usage is TRBV5-6 and J usage is TRBJ2-7, with a weak D call TRBD2 (5 bases). V lost 0 bases to trimming and J lost 7 bases, with 11 bases between them. The CDR3 sequence is 13 residues long. CDR1 and CDR2 (germline): SGHDT, YYEEEE. Here the CDR3 reads CASSLVGTGEQYF. CDR3 DNA: TGTGCCAGCAGCTTGGTGGGTACGGGGGAGCAGTACTTC.

V is TRBV11-2 and J is TRBJ2-5; D perhaps matches TRBD1 (5 bases). Germline loops: CDR1 SGHAT, CDR2 FQNNGV. With 11 bases removed from V and 7 bases from J, the gap between germline ends came to 20 bases. This CDR3 comprises 13 residues. In DNA form, the CDR3 reads TGTGCCTCCTCTGGGGCGGCGGCGGTGACCCAGTACTTC. Translated: CASSGAAAVTQYF.

Details on this clone: The junction differs from germline at one of its ends, possibly a read error. The rearrangement uses TRBV6-5 and TRBJ2-7; D gene ambiguous. The V gene's germline CDR1 is MNHEY and CDR2 SVGAGI. This CDR3 is 16 amino acids long. CDR3 amino acids: CASSYSWQPKTYEQYF. The CDR3 DNA is TGCGCCAGCAGTTACTCGTGGCAGCCGAAAACCTACGAGCAGTACTTC.

This clone has just one count. J is TRBJ2-5 and V is TRBV6-6; D unclear. Germline lookup yields CDR1 MNHNY and CDR2 SVGAGI (reference sequence). The CDR3 length is 14 residues. V was trimmed by 5 bases and J by 2 bases, leaving 12 bases between them. This CDR3 reads CASSQPGPQETQYF. CDR3 nucleotide sequence: TGTGCCAGCAGTCAACCCGGGCCTCAAGAGACCCAGTACTTC.

The rearrangement joins TRBV1 to TRBJ2-7; the table's TRBD1 call for D was not verified on the DNA. TRBV1 counts as a pseudogene. The CDR3 consists of 13 residues. The CDR3, as DNA: TGCACCCAGAGGTCGACAGGGTTTGGTGAGCAGTACTTC. As protein: CTQRSTGFGEQYF.

This clone was counted many times. This chain connects TRBV19 to TRBJ2-6; D unresolved. The CDR3 extends over 14 amino acids. Trimming took 8 bases from V and 0 from J, leaving 8 bases between them. Germline V gene sequence: CDR1 LNHDA, CDR2 SQIVND (reference sequence). The CDR3 sequence: CASSDFSGANVLTF. The CDR3 DNA reads as TGTGCCAGTTCAGACTTCTCTGGGGCCAACGTCCTGACTTTC.

The CDR3 is CAGRGTTDTQYF. The CDR3 region has the DNA TGTGCTGGCAGGGGGACCACAGATACGCAGTATTTT. This sequence joins TRBV30 and TRBJ2-3; 7 bases agree with TRBD1. The CDR3 spans 12 residues. Germline CDR1 GTSNPN, CDR2 SVGIG (reference sequence).

The rearrangement joins TRBV19 to TRBJ2-1; TRBD2 matches 11 bases. After removal of 5 bases from V and 9 bases from J, the junction contained 3 bases not matched to a gene. The CDR3 is made up of 13 amino acids. The germline V gene has CDR1 LNHDA and CDR2 SQIVND (reference sequence). The DNA of the CDR3 is TGTGCCAGTAGTGTGGGGACTAGCGGTGAGCAGTTCTTC. It specifies CASSVGTSGEQFF. The full variable domain, in which reference TRBV19 and TRBJ2-1 provide the parts outside the CDR3, is DGGITQSPKYLFRKEGQNVTLSCEQNLNHDAMYWYRQDPGQGLRLIYYSQIVNDFQKGDIAEGYSVSREKKESFPLTVTSAQKNPTAFYLCASSVGTSGEQFFGPGTRLTVL.

Comments on this clone: This may stem from a read error, because a much larger clone lies one nucleotide away. Additional DNA sequences in this sample encode the identical CDR3. The J gene is TRBJ2-7, the V gene TRBV5-1, with a weak D call TRBD1 (7 bases). The CDR3 extends over 15 amino acids. Germline lookup yields CDR1 SGHRS and CDR2 YFSETQ. The CDR3 DNA sequence: TGCGCCAGCAGCCGGGGCGGGACAGAAAGCTACGAGCAGTATTTC. Protein: CASSRGGTESYEQYF. The variable domain in full, with the rest retrieved from reference TRBV5-1 and TRBJ2-7, is KAGVTQTPRYLIKTRGQQVTLSCSPISGHRSVSWYQQTPGQGLQFLFEYFSETQRNKGNFPGRFSGRQFSNSRSEMNVSTLELGDSALYLCASSRGGTESYEQYFGPGTRLTVT.

This clone appeared a single time. This sequence joins TRBV6-1 and TRBJ1-2; D not resolved. The CDR3 length is 11 residues. CDR1 and CDR2 (germline): MNHNS, SASEGT. V was clipped by 8 bases and J by 12 bases, with 16 bases between them. CDR3 DNA sequence: TGTGCCAGCGCCGCCGGCTGGGTGGACACCTTC. Residues: CASAAGWVDTF.